A selection of T cell receptor beta chains follows, all from one sample in a study of shared clonotypes between healthy human individuals. Sequencing was performed with immunoSEQ multiplex PCR; in TCRdb, only in-frame clones are kept and a portion is missing. The sample consists of roughly 1,500,000 clones, just under 99% of them appearing once. Input material: naive CD4+ T cells sorted from blood. These receptors all stem from a man aged 30 to 39 in good health. Both conserved end residues are part of each CDR3.

V gene,J gene,CDR3 protein
TRBV7-9,TRBJ2-1,CASSLAGSGNNEQFF
TRBV18,TRBJ2-5,CASSPASGQETQYF
TRBV7-2,TRBJ2-7,CASSLTSGNYEQYF
TRBV28,TRBJ2-2,CASSFIGNTGELFF
TRBV20-1,TRBJ2-7,CSARENLEQYF
TRBV6-5,TRBJ2-3,CASTGLGGREYF
TRBV15,TRBJ1-5,CATSRERQGYSNQPQHF
TRBV13,TRBJ2-7,CASSLGGYRHF
TRBV5-1,TRBJ2-3,CASSSIPWDTQYF
TRBV27,TRBJ2-3,CASSLRPPTDTQYF
TRBV10-3,TRBJ2-7,CAISAEGAGSYEQYF
TRBV7-4,TRBJ2-7,CASSWDSPYEQYF
TRBV21-1,TRBJ1-1,CASSPRDRATEAFF
TRBV27,TRBJ2-2,CASRLQGALLTGELFF
TRBV29-1,TRBJ1-1,CSVEDLKGSANTEAFF
TRBV28,TRBJ2-7,CASSIPRGDEQYF
TRBV11-3,TRBJ2-1,CASSRDPYTGEQFF
TRBV19,TRBJ1-1,CASSIDPPEMNTEAFF
TRBV18,TRBJ2-5,CASSPLPTGEETQYF
TRBV10-2,TRBJ2-2,CASSESSLAGAPGTGELFF
TRBV5-4,TRBJ2-2,CASRAGTGQGGELFF
TRBV14,TRBJ2-7,CASSLRASYEQYF
TRBV5-1,TRBJ2-7,CASSWDRGGYEQYF
TRBV4-3,TRBJ2-1,CASSPDLALEQFF
TRBV7-3,TRBJ2-7,CASSLLPSGKGDEQYF
TRBV14,TRBJ2-1,CATRDRGDNEQFF
TRBV29-1,TRBJ2-1,CSVAKGTASSYNEQFF
TRBV5-8,TRBJ2-1,CASSFAGDNEQFF
TRBV2,TRBJ2-7,CASSYLSYEQYF
TRBV6-6,TRBJ2-1,CASSRDRDSYNEQFF
TRBV20-1,TRBJ1-2,CSARDYGGYTF